Each of the 4 T cell receptor beta chains below was sequenced from the same sample in a study of blood T cell repertoires in COVID-19. Assay used: immunoSEQ multiplex PCR; TCRdb lists only in-frame clones, some missing. The sample records 250,000 to 300,000 clones, over 80% being singletons. The sequenced material came from peripheral blood. All receptors come from a woman aged 70-85 years with COVID-19, enrolled during active disease.

The rearrangement joins TRBV3-1 (or the pseudogene TRBV3-2) to TRBJ2-5; a weak D match, TRBD2 (7 bases). The CDR3 sequence is 17 residues long. The V gene lost 1 base and the J gene lost 3 bases, with 18 bases spanning the gap. Germline assignment: CDR1 LGHDT and CDR2 YNNKEL (reference sequence). The CDR3 DNA reads as TGTGCCAGCAGCCAAGTGGTTGGCCAGGGGAGGGAAGAGACCCAGTACTTC. It codes for CASSQVVGQGREETQYF.

V usage is TRBV7-3 and J usage is TRBJ1-3; weak D call: TRBD1 (5 bases). This CDR3 is 17 amino acids long. Germline CDR1 reads SGHTA; CDR2 reads FQGTGA. Trimming cost V 2 bases and J 0 bases, with 14 bases left between them. The CDR3 region is CASSLLWGTYSGNTIYF. In DNA, the CDR3 is TGTGCCAGCAGCTTACTGTGGGGCACTTACTCTGGAAACACCATATATTTT.

The chain employs TRBV6-5 and TRBJ2-2; D remains unclear. The CDR3 extends over 15 amino acids. In germline, CDR1 is MNHEY, CDR2 SVGAGI. V lost 2 bases, J lost 5 bases, and 12 bases lay in between. DNA of the CDR3: TGTGCCAGCAGTTACCCAGGCGCGTTGACCGGGGAGCTGTTTTTT. As protein: CASSYPGALTGELFF.

V is TRBV4-1 and J is TRBJ1-4; 10 bases are a match to TRBD1. This CDR3 has 17 residues. V dropped 4 bases and J dropped 5; count of bases not matched to a gene: 10. Germline V gene lookup returns CDR1 MGHRA and CDR2 YSYEKL. CDR3 DNA sequence: TGCGCCAGCAGCCTCCGGGACAGGGGCGGCCTAAATGAAAAACTGTTTTTT. Encoded protein: CASSLRDRGGLNEKLFF.